This T cell receptor (beta chain) originates from a study of T-cell reconstitution after alpha-beta-depleted transplantation in children. Study-level findings and limits: Counts and diversity of T cells one year after transplant came mostly from newly produced T cells. Reportedly, only several hundred clones from non-depleted graft cells drove alpha-beta T-cell counts at about two months.

Molecular barcoding with unique molecular identifiers was used for the TCRbeta library. From the PCR reads, TCRdb called clonotypes with MiXCR, one entry per CDR3 protein. The table records about 580,000 distinct CDR3 sequences, more than 20% of them present only once. Comment on this clonotype: The antigen is unknown.

Unmatched junction bases numbered 10, after V lost 4 bases and J lost 3 bases. From germline, CDR1 is SGHRS and CDR2 YFSETQ. The CDR3 is made up of 15 amino acids. Specimen: PBMCs, collected before TCRalphabeta/CD19-depleted stem cell transplant. The chain links TRBV5-1 to TRBJ2-7; 7 nucleotides align to TRBD1. This clonotype originated in a boy younger than two with Wiskott-Aldrich syndrome, due to receive a stem cell transplant. The CDR3 DNA reads as TGCGCCAGCAGCCCGACACCGGGACAGTACTACGAGCAGTACTTC. Amino acid sequence: CASSPTPGQYYEQYF.